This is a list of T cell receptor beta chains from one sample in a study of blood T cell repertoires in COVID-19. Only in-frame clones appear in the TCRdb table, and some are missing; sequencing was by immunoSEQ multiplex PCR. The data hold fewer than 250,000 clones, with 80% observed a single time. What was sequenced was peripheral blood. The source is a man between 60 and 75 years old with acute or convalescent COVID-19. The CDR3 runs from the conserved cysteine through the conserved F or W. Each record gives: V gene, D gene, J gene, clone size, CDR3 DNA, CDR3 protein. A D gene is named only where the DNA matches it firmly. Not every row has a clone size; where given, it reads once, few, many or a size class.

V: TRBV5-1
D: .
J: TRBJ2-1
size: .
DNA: TGCGCCAGCAGGGAACCTACAGTCTACAATGAGCAGTTCTTC
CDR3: CASREPTVYNEQFF

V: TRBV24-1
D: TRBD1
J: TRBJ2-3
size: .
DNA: TGTGCCACCAGTGATTCCCGGACAGGGGGCAAAGATACGCAGTATTTT
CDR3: CATSDSRTGGKDTQYF

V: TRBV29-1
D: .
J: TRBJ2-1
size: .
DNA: TGCAGCGCAGGCGGCCAGGGCAATGAGCAGTTCTTC
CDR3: CSAGGQGNEQFF

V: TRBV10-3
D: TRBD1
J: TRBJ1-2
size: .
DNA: TGTGCCATCAGTGGACAGGGGGCCAACTATGGCTACACCTTC
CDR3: CAISGQGANYGYTF

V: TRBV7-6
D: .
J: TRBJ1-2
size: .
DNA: TGTGCCAGCAGCAACTACAGGGTTGGCTACACCTTC
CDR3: CASSNYRVGYTF

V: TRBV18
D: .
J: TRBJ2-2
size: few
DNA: TGTGCCAGCTCACCTCTAAGACAGGAGTCAGCCGGGGAGCTGTTTTTT
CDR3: CASSPLRQESAGELFF

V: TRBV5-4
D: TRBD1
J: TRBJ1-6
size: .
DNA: TGTGCCAGCAGCTTGGACAGGGGACATTCACCCCTCCACTTT
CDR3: CASSLDRGHSPLHF

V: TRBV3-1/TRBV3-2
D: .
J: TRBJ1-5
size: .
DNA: TGTGCCAGCAGCCGACAGGTAGGGAGCAATCAGCCCCAGCATTTT
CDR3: CASSRQVGSNQPQHF

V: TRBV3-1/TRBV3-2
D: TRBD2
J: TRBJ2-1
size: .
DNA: TGTGCCAGCAGCCAAGATAGCGGGGGGGCCAGTGAGCAGTTCTTC
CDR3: CASSQDSGGASEQFF

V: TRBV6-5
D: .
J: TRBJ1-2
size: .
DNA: TGTGCCAGCATTGCGGGGGAGGCCATCTATGGCTACACCTTC
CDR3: CASIAGEAIYGYTF

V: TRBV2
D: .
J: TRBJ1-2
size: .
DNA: TGTGCCAGCAGTGAGCCACCGGGGGCCGTGGGCGGGGGTGGCTACACCTTC
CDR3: CASSEPPGAVGGGGYTF

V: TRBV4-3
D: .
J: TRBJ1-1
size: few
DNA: TGCGCCAGCAGCCACCCCGGTGTGGGGCGGACTGAAGCTTTCTTT
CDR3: CASSHPGVGRTEAFF

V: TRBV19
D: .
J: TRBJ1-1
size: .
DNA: TGTGCCAGTAGTATCGCTGGCAGGGCTACTGAAGCTTTCTTT
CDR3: CASSIAGRATEAFF

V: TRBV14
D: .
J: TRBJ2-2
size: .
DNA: TGTGCCAGCAGCCACCTGACAGAGAACACCGGGGAGCTGTTTTTT
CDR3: CASSHLTENTGELFF

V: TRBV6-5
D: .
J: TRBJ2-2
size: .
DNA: TGTGCCAGCAGTAGACTGGGGCCGGAGCTGTTTTTT
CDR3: CASSRLGPELFF

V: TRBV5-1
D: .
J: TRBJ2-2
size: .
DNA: TGCGCCAGCAGCAAGACTTATACCGGGGAGCTGTTTTTT
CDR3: CASSKTYTGELFF

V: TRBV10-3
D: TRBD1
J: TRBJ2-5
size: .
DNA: TGTGCCATCAGTGAGTCAGGGACAGGGGGAGAGACCCAGTACTTC
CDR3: CAISESGTGGETQYF

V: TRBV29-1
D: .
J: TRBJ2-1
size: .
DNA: TGCAGCGTTGAAGCGGAGGGCTCCTACAATGAGCAGTTCTTC
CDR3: CSVEAEGSYNEQFF

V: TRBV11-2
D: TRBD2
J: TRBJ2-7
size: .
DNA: TGTGCCAGCAGCTTCCGAATCGGGAGGACCTACGAGCAGTACTTC
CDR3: CASSFRIGRTYEQYF

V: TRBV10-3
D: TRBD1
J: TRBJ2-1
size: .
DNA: TGTGCCATCAAATCAGGACAGGCGTACAATGAGCAGTTCTTC
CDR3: CAIKSGQAYNEQFF

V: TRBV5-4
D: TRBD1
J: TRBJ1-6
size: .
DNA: TGTGCCAGCAGTCCTTTTCCGGGACAGGGGATCGGTAATTCACCCCTCCACTTT
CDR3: CASSPFPGQGIGNSPLHF

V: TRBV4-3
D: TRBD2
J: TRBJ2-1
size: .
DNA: TGCGCCAGCAGCCAAGATCTGCGGGGGGCCAACAATGAGCAGTTCTTC
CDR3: CASSQDLRGANNEQFF

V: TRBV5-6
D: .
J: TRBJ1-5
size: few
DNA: TGTGCCAGCAGCTTGGGCGGGGGGCCGGGTCAGCCCCAGCATTTT
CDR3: CASSLGGGPGQPQHF

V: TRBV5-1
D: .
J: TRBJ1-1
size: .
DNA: TGCGCCAGCAGCTCGGGGCCCGGGAGCACTGAAGCTTTCTTT
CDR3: CASSSGPGSTEAFF